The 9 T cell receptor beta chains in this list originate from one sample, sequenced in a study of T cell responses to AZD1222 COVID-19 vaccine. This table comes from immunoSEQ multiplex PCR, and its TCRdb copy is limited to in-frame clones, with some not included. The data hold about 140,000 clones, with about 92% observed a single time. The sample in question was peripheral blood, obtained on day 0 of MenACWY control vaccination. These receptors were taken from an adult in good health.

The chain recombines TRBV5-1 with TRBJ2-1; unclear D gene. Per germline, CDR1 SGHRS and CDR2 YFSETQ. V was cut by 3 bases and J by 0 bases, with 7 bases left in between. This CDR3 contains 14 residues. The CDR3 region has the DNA TGCGCCAGCAGCTCCGCGAGCTCCTACAATGAGCAGTTCTTC. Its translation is CASSSASSYNEQFF.

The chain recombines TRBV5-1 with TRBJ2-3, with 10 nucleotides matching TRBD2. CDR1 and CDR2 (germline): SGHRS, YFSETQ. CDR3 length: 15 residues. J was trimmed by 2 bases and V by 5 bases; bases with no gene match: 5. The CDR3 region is CASSTLAGDTDTQYF. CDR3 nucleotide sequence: TGCGCCAGCAGTACCCTAGCGGGGGACACAGATACGCAGTATTTT.

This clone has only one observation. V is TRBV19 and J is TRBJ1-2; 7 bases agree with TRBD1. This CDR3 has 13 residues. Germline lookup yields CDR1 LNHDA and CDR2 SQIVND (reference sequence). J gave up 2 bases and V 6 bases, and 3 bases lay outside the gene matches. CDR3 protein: CASRLDRNYGYTF. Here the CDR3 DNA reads TGTGCCAGTAGGTTGGACAGGAACTATGGCTACACCTTC.

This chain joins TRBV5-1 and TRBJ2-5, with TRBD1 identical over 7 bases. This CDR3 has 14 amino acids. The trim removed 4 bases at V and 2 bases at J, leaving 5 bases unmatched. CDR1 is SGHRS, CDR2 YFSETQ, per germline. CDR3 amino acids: CASSERDSQETQYF. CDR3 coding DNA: TGCGCCAGCAGCGAACGGGACAGTCAAGAGACCCAGTACTTC.

The CDR3 DNA reads as TGTGCCAGTACCTTAGGAGGGGGCCTTCAAGAGACCCAGTACTTC. Protein product: CASTLGGGLQETQYF. The chain recombines TRBV19 with TRBJ2-5, with D tentatively TRBD1 (7 bases). This CDR3 comprises 15 residues. Germline loops: CDR1 LNHDA, CDR2 SQIVND (reference sequence). Trimming shortened V by 7 bases and J by 2 bases, and 17 bases separated the two germline ends.

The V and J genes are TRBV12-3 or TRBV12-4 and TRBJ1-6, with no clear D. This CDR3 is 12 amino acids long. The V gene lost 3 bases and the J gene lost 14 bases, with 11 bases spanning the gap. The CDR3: CASSFSRQSLHF. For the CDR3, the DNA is TGTGCCAGCAGTTTTAGTAGGCAATCCCTCCACTTT.

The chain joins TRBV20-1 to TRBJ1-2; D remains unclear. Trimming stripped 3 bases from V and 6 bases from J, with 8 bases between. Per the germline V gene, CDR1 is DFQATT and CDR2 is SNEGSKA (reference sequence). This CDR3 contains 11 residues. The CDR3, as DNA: TGCAGTGCTAGCCCCGGGGATGGCTACACCTTC. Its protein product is CSASPGDGYTF.

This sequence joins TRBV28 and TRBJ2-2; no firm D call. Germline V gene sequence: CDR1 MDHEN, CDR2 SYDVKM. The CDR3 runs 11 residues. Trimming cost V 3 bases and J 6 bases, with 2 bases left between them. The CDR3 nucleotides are TGTGCCAGCAGTTTGGCCGGGGAGCTGTTTTTT. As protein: CASSLAGELFF. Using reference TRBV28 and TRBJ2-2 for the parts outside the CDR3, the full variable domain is DVKVTQSSRYLVKRTGEKVFLECVQDMDHENMFWYRQDPGLGLRLIYFSYDVKMKEKGDIPEGYSVSREKKERFSLILESASTNQTSMYLCASSLAGELFFGEGSRLTVL.

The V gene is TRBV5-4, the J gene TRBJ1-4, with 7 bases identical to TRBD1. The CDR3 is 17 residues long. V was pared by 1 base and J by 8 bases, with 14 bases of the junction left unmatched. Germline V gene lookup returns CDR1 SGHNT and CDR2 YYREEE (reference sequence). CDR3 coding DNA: TGTGCCAGCAGCTTGCAGTTCCAGGGGGACGATAGAGAAAAACTGTTTTTT. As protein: CASSLQFQGDDREKLFF. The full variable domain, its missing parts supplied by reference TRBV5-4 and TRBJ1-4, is ETGVTQSPTHLIKTRGQQVTLRCSSQSGHNTVSWYQQALGQGPQFIFQYYREEENGRGNFPPRFSGLQFPNYSSELNVNALELDDSALYLCASSLQFQGDDREKLFFGSGTQLSVL.